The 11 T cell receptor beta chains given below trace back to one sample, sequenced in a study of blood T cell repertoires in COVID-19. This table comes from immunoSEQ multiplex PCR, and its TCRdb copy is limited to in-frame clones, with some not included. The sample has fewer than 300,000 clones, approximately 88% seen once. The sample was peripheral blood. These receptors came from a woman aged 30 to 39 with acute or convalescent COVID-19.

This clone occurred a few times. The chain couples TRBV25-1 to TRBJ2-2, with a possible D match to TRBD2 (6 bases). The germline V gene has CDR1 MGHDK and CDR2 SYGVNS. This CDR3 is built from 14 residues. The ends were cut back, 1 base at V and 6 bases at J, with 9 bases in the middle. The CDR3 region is CASSEWGLPGELFF. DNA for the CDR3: TGTGCCAGCAGTGAATGGGGACTGCCCGGGGAGCTGTTTTTT.

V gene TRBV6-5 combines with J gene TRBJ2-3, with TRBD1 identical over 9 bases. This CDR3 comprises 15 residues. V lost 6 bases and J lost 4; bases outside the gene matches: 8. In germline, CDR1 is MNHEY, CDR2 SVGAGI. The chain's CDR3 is CASRQQGARADTQYF. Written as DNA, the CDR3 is TGTGCCAGCAGGCAACAGGGGGCTAGGGCAGATACGCAGTATTTT.

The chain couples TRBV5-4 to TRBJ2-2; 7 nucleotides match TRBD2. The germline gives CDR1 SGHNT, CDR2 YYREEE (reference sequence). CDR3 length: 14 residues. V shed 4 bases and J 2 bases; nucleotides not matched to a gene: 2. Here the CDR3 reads CASSRDYNTGELFF. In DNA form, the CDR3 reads TGTGCCAGCAGCCGGGACTACAACACCGGGGAGCTGTTTTTT.

CDR3 sequence (DNA): TGTGCCAGCAGCCAATGGCCCTTAGCGGCGAACACCGGGGAGCTGTTTTTT. Residues: CASSQWPLAANTGELFF. The chain couples TRBV14 to TRBJ2-2; a possible D gene is TRBD2 (6 bases). V lost 2 bases to trimming and J lost 0 bases, with 13 bases between them. CDR1 SGHDN and CDR2 FVKESK come from the germline V gene. The CDR3 runs 17 residues.

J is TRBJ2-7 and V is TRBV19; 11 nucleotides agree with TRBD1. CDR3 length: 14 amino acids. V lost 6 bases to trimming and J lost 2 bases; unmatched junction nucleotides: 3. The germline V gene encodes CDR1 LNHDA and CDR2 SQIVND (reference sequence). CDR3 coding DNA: TGTGCCAGTAGGGCGGGACAGGGGGCCTACGAGCAGTACTTC. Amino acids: CASRAGQGAYEQYF. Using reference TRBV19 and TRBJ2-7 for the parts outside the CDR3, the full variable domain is DGGITQSPKYLFRKEGQNVTLSCEQNLNHDAMYWYRQDPGQGLRLIYYSQIVNDFQKGDIAEGYSVSREKKESFPLTVTSAQKNPTAFYLCASRAGQGAYEQYFGPGTRLTVT.

DNA for the CDR3: TGCGCCAGCAGCCAACGAGCCGGGACTGGAGACAATGAGCAGTTCTTC. This codes for CASSQRAGTGDNEQFF. The V and J genes are TRBV4-3 and TRBJ2-1; the D gene is possibly TRBD2 (6 bases). This CDR3 is 16 amino acids long. Trimming left V 2 bases short and J 5 bases short, with 16 bases between. Germline CDR1 and CDR2: LGHNA and YSLEER.

The CDR3 spells CASSLELYSPLHF. Written as DNA, the CDR3 is TGTGCCAGCAGCTTAGAACTTTATTCACCCCTCCACTTT. The chain joins TRBV11-2 to TRBJ1-6; D remains ambiguous. The CDR3 loop spans 13 amino acids. Germline V gives CDR1 SGHAT, CDR2 FQNNGV. Trimming took 0 bases from V and 8 from J, leaving 5 bases between them.

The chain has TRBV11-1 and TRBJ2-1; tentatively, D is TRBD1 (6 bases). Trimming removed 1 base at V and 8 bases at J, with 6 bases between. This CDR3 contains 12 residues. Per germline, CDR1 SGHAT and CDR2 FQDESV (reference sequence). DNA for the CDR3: TGTGCCAGCAGCTTAGAGGGGGATGAGCAGTTCTTC. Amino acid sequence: CASSLEGDEQFF.

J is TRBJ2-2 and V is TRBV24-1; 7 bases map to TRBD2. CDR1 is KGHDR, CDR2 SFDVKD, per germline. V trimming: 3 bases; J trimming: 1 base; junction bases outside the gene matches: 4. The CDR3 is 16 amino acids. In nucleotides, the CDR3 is TGTGCCACCAGTGATCCCTCTAGCGGGAACACCGGGGAGCTGTTTTTT. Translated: CATSDPSSGNTGELFF.

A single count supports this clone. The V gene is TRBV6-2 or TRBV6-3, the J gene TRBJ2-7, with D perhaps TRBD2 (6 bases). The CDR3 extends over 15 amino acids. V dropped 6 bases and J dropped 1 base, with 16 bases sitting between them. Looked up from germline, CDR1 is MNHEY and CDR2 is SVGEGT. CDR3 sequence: CASSPGTRLSYEQYF. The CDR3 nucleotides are TGTGCCAGCAGCCCCGGGACTCGCTTATCCTACGAGCAGTACTTC.

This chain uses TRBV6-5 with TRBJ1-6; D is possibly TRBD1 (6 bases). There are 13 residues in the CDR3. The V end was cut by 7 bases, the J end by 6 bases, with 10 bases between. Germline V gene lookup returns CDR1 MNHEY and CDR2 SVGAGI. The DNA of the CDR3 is TGTGCCAGCAAACAGGGTGGTAATTCACCCCTCCACTTT. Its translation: CASKQGGNSPLHF.